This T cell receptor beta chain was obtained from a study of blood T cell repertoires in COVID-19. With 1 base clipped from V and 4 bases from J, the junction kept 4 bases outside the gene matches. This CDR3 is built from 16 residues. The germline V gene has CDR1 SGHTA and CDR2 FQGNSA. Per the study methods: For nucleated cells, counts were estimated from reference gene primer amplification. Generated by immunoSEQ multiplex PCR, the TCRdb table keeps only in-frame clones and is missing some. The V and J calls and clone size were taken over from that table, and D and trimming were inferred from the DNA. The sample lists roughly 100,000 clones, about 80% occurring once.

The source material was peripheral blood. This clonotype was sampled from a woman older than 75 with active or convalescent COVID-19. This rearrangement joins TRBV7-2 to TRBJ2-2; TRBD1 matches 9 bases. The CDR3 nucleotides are TGTGCCAGCAGCTTAGAAAGGACAGGGGTCACCGGGGAGCTGTTTTTT. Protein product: CASSLERTGVTGELFF.